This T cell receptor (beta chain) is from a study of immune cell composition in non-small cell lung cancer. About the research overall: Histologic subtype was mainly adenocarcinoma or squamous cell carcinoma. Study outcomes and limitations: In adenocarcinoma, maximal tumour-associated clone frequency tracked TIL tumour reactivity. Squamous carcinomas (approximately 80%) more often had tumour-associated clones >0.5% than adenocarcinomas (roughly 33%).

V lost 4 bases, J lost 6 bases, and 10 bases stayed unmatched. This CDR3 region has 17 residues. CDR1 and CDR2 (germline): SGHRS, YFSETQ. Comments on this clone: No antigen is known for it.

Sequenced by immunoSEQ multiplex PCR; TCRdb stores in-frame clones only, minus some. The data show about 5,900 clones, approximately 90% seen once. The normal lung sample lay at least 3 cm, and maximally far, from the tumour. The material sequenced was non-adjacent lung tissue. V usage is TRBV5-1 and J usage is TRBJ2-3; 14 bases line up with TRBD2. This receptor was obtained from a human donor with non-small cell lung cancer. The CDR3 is CASSRGGTSGSGDTQYF. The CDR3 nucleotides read TGCGCCAGCAGCCGAGGGGGGACTAGCGGGAGTGGTGATACGCAGTATTTT. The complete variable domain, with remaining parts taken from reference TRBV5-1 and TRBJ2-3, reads KAGVTQTPRYLIKTRGQQVTLSCSPISGHRSVSWYQQTPGQGLQFLFEYFSETQRNKGNFPGRFSGRQFSNSRSEMNVSTLELGDSALYLCASSRGGTSGSGDTQYFGPGTRLTVL.